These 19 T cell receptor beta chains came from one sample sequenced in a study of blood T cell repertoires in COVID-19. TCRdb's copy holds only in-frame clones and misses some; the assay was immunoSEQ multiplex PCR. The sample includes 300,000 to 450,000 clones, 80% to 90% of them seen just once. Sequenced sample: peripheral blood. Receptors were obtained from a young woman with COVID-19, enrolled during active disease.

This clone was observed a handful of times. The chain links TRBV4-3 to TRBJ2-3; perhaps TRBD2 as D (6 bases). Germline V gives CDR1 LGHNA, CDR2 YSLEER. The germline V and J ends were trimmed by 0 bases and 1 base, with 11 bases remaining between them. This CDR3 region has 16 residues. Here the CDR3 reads CASSQELGGGTDTQYF. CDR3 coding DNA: TGCGCCAGCAGCCAAGAACTCGGAGGGGGCACAGATACGCAGTATTTT.

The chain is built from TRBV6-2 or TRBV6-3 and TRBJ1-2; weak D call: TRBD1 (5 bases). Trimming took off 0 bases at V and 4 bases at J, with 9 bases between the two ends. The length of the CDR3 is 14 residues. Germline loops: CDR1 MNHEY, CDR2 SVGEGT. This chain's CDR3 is CASSYSQGSYGYTF. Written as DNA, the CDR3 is TGTGCCAGCAGTTACTCGCAGGGCAGCTATGGCTACACCTTC.

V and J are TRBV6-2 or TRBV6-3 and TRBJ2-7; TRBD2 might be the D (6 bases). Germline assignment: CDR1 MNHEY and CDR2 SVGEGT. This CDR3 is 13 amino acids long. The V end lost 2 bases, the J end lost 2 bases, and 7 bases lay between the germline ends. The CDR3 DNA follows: TGTGCCAGCAGTTACGCGGGGCCCTACGAGCAGTACTTC. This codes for CASSYAGPYEQYF.

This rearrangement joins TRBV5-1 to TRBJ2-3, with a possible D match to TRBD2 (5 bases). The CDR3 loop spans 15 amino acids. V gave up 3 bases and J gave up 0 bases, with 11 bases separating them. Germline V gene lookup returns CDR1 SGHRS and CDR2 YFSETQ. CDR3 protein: CASSWSGISTDTQYF. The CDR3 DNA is TGCGCCAGCAGCTGGTCCGGGATAAGCACAGATACGCAGTATTTT.

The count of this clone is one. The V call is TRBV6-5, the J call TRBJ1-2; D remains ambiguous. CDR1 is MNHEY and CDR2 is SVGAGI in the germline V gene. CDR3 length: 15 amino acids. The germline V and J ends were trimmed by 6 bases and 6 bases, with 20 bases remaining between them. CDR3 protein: CASRAGRQTYNGYTF. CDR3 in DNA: TGTGCCAGCAGGGCGGGTCGCCAGACATATAATGGCTACACCTTC.

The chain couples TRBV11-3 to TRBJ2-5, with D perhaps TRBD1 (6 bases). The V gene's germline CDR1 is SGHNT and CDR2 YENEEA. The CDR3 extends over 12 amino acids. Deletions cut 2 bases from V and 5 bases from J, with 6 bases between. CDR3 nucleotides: TGTGCCAGCAGCTTAAGGGGGGAGACCCAGTACTTC. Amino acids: CASSLRGETQYF.

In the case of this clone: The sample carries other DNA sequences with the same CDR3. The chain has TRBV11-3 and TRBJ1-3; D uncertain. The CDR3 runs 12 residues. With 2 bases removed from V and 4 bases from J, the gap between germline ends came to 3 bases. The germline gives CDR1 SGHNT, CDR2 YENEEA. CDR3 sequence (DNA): TGTGCCAGCAGCTTATCAGGAAACACCATATATTTT. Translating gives CASSLSGNTIYF.

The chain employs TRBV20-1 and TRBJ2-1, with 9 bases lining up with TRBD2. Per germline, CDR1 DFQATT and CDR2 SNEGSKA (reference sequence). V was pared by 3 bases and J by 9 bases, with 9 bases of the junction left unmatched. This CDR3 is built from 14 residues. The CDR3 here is CSASSRGRAGEQFF. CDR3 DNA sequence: TGCAGTGCTAGTTCGCGCGGGAGGGCTGGTGAGCAGTTCTTC.

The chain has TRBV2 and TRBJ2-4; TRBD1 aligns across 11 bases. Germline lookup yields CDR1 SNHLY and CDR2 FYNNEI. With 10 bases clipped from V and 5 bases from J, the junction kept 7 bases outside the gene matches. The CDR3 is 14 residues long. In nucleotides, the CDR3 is TGTGCCAACCGACCGGGACAGGGGGAAAACATTCAGTACTTC. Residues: CANRPGQGENIQYF.

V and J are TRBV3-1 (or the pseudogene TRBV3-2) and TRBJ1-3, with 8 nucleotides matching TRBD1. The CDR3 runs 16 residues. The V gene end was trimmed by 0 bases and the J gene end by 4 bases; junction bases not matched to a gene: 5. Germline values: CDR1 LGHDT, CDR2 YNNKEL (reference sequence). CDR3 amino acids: CASSQDTTGAGNTIYF. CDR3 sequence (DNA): TGTGCCAGCAGCCAAGATACGACAGGGGCCGGAAACACCATATATTTT.

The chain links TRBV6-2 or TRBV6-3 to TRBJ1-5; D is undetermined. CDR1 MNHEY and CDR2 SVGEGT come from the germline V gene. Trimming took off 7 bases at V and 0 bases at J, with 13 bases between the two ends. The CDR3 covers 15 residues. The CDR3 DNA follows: TGTGCCAGCACCCCAGCAGGATATAGCAATCAGCCCCAGCATTTT. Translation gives CASTPAGYSNQPQHF.

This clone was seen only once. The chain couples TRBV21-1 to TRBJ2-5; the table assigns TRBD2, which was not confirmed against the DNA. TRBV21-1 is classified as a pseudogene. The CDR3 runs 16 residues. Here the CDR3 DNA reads TGTGTCAGCAGCCTATCCACCAAACTCCTACAAGAGACCCAGTACTTC. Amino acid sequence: CVSSLSTKLLQETQYF.

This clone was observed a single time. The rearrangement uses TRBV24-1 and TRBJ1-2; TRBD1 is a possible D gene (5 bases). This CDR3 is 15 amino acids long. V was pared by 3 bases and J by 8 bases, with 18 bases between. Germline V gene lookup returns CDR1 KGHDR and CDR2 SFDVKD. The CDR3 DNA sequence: TGTGCCACCAGTGATCCGGGGAGGGGACGGGAGGGCTACACCTTC. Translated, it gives CATSDPGRGREGYTF.

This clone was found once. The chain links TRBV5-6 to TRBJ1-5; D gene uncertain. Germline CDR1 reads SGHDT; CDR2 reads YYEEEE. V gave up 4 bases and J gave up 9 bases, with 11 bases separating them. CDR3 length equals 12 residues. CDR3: CASSRLAGPQHF. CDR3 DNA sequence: TGTGCCAGCAGCCGGCTAGCGGGGCCCCAGCATTTT.

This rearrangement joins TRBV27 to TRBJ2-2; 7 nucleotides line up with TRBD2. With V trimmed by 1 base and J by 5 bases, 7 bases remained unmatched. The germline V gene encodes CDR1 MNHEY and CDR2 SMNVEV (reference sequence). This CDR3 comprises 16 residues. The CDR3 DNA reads TGTGCCAGCAGTTTATTTGCACCGGGGGGAACCGGGGAGCTGTTTTTT. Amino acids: CASSLFAPGGTGELFF.

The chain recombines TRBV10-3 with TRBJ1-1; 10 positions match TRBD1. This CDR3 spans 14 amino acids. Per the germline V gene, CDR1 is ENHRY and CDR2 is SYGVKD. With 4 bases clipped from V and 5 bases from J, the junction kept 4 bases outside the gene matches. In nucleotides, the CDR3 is TGTGCCATCAGTGGCCCGGACAGGGGGACTGAAGCTTTCTTT. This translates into CAISGPDRGTEAFF.

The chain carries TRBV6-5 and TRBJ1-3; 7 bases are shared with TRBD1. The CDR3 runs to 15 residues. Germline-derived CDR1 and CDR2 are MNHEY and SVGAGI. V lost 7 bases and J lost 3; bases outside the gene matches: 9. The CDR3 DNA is TGTGCCAGCACTAGAGGACAGGCCGGTGGAAACACCATATATTTT. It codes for CASTRGQAGGNTIYF.

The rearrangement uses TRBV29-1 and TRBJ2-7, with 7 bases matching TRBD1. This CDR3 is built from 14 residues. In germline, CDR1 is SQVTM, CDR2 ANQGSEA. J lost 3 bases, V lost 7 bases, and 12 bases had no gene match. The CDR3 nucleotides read TGCAGCGCCGGATGGACAGGCTCGGACTACGAGCAGTACTTC. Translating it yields CSAGWTGSDYEQYF.

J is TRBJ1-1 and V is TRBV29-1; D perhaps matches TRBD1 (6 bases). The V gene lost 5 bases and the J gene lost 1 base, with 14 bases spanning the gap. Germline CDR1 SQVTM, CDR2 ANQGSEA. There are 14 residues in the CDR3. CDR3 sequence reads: CSVRQGIGNTEAFF. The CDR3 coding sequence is TGCAGCGTTCGGCAGGGGATAGGGAACACTGAAGCTTTCTTT. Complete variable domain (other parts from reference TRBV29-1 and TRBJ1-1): SAVISQKPSRDICQRGTSLTIQCQVDSQVTMMFWYRQQPGQSLTLIATANQGSEATYESGFVIDKFPISRPNLTFSTLTVSNMSPEDSSIYLCSVRQGIGNTEAFFGQGTRLTVV.